This paragraph covers one T cell receptor beta chain sequence. The data derive from a study of identifying expanded T cells in peripheral blood. TCRdb's table, derived via immunoSEQ multiplex PCR, lists solely in-frame clones and lacks some. The sample includes 100,000 to 150,000 clones, 86% of them seen just once. The CDR3 is 13 residues long. With 1 base removed from V and 6 bases from J, the gap between germline ends came to 7 bases. Germline CDR1 is SEHNR and CDR2 is FQNEAQ (reference sequence). This TCR was recovered from a person aged 18 to 69 in good health. The sequencing input was blood. The V call is TRBV7-9, the J call TRBJ2-1; no clear D gene. The CDR3 coding sequence is TGTGCCAGCAGCTTAGGGGCAGGCAATGAGCAGTTCTTC. Residues: CASSLGAGNEQFF. Using reference TRBV7-9 and TRBJ2-1 for the parts outside the CDR3, the full variable domain is DTGVSQNPRHKITKRGQNVTFRCDPISEHNRLYWYRQTLGQGPEFLTYFQNEAQLEKSRLLSDRFSAERPKGSFSTLEIQRTEQGDSAMYLCASSLGAGNEQFFGPGTRLTVL.